This entry is about one T cell receptor beta chain. This CDR3 region has 16 residues. Germline V gene data show CDR1 as MDHEN and CDR2 as SYDVKM. V was pared by 7 bases and J by 0 bases, with 6 bases of the junction left unmatched. The sample comes from a study of patients and donors after allogeneic stem cell transplantation. Using its own MiXCR run on the RT-PCR reads, TCRdb lists one record per CDR3 protein. The sample yields 150,000 to 200,000 distinct CDR3 sequences, approximately 28% seen once. The gene calls are TRBV28 and TRBJ2-4, with 10 bases matching TRBD1. Sequenced sample: blood, either unsorted or a sorted T cell fraction (not recorded which). The sequence was obtained from a human donor who was either an allogeneic HSCT recipient or a stem cell or donor lymphocyte infusion donor (not recorded which). It is not recorded whose cells these are; they may come from a transplant donor. CDR3 in amino acids: CASTAGQGIAKNIQYF. The DNA of the CDR3 is TGTGCCAGCACCGCGGGACAGGGGATAGCCAAAAACATTCAGTACTTC. Combining the CDR3 with reference TRBV28 and TRBJ2-4 gives the whole variable domain DVKVTQSSRYLVKRTGEKVFLECVQDMDHENMFWYRQDPGLGLRLIYFSYDVKMKEKGDIPEGYSVSREKKERFSLILESASTNQTSMYLCASTAGQGIAKNIQYFGAGTRLSVL.